The source of this T cell receptor beta chain is a study of PD-L1 blockade in urothelial cancer. V was trimmed by 8 bases and J by 2 bases, leaving 12 bases between them. Germline CDR1 MNHNS, CDR2 SASEGT. This CDR3 spans 13 amino acids. Data came from immunoSEQ multiplex PCR; TCRdb stores just in-frame clones and leaves some out. This repertoire shows some 40,000 clones, around 90% found once; its top ten account for 6% to 9.5%. Time point denoted: peripheral blood 6 weeks after treatment start. The rearrangement uses TRBV6-1 and TRBJ1-1; D ambiguous. The TCR originated in a man aged 70 or older with urothelial cancer. Material: PBMCs, obtained around atezolizumab (anti-PD-L1) treatment. CDR3 sequence: CASLRSGNTEAFF. The CDR3 DNA reads as TGTGCCAGCCTCAGGTCCGGAAACACTGAAGCTTTCTTT.